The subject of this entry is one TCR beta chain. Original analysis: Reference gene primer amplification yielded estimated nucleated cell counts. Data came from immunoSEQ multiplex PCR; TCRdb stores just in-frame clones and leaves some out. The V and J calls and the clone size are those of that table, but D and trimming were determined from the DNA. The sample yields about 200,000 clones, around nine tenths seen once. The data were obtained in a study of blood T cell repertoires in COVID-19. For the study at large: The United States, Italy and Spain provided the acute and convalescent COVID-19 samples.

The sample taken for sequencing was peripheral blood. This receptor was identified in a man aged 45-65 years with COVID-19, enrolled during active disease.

The CDR3 DNA reads as TGTGCCAGCAGACACCAGGGAAACTATGGCTACACCTTC. This sequence encodes CASRHQGNYGYTF. The chain links TRBV3-1 (or the pseudogene TRBV3-2) to TRBJ1-2; TRBD1 is a possible D gene (5 bases). The germline V gene has CDR1 LGHDT and CDR2 YNNKEL (reference sequence). Trimming shortened V by 6 bases and J by 2 bases, and 10 bases separated the two germline ends. This CDR3 is 13 amino acids long.